These 10 T cell receptor beta chains were all obtained from the same sample, sequenced in a study of radiotherapy plus CTLA-4 blockade in lung cancer. Measured with immunoSEQ multiplex PCR; TCRdb has only the in-frame clones, and not every one. This table has 43,000 or so clones, about three quarters appearing once. Sample: peripheral blood, taken from a patient treated with radiotherapy plus ipilimumab. The receptors come from a human donor with non-small cell lung cancer who had a complete response to radiotherapy plus ipilimumab.

The J gene is TRBJ1-5, the V gene TRBV11-2; D gene ambiguous. Per the germline V gene, CDR1 is SGHAT and CDR2 is FQNNGV. Trimming pared 1 base from V and 2 bases from J, leaving 12 bases between. The CDR3 is 16 amino acids. The CDR3 bases are TGTGCCAGCAGCTTAGCACCCCCAGGCGGCAATCAGCCCCAGCATTTT. Translation: CASSLAPPGGNQPQHF.

The chain recombines TRBV7-8 with TRBJ1-5, with 8 bases fitting TRBD1. V shed 1 base and J 6 bases; nucleotides not matched to a gene: 5. This CDR3 has 15 residues. CDR1 and CDR2 from the germline V gene are SGHVS and FQNEAQ. The CDR3, as DNA: TGTGCCAGCAGCTTAGGGACAGGGTACAGTCAGCCCCAGCATTTT. As protein: CASSLGTGYSQPQHF.

The chain uses TRBV10-1 and TRBJ2-1; 9 nucleotides match TRBD2. The CDR3 totals 15 residues. Germline-derived CDR1 and CDR2 are WNHNN and SYGVQD (reference sequence). Trimming took 7 bases from V and 9 from J; bases not matched to a gene: 13. CDR3 sequence reads: CASTPSSGIGGEQFF. In DNA, the CDR3 is TGCGCCAGCACCCCCTCTAGCGGGATAGGGGGTGAGCAGTTCTTC.

The V call is TRBV28, the J call TRBJ1-1, with D hard to call. V was trimmed by 6 bases and J by 1 base, leaving 9 bases between them. The CDR3 runs 13 residues. Germline V CDR1 and CDR2: MDHEN, SYDVKM. In DNA form, the CDR3 reads TGTGCCAGCAGGTCGAGGAGGAACACTGAAGCTTTCTTT. Amino acid sequence: CASRSRRNTEAFF.

The count of this clone is one. The chain combines TRBV4-1 with TRBJ1-5; perhaps TRBD1 as D (5 bases). Trimming stripped 6 bases from V and 2 bases from J, with 17 bases between. This CDR3 has 16 residues. The germline gives CDR1 MGHRA, CDR2 YSYEKL. CDR3 sequence (DNA): TGCGCCAGCAGAGAGGACACCAGTCCCGGCAATCAGCCCCAGCATTTT. Encoded protein: CASREDTSPGNQPQHF.

The chain couples TRBV5-1 to TRBJ2-1; maybe TRBD2 (6 bases). CDR1 is SGHRS, CDR2 YFSETQ, per germline. Trimming pared 3 bases from V and 3 bases from J, leaving 13 bases between. This CDR3 is 15 amino acids long. CDR3 sequence reads: CASSSQLAYYNEQFF. The CDR3 DNA reads TGCGCCAGCAGCTCACAACTAGCCTACTACAATGAGCAGTTCTTC.

CDR3: CASSQDPQGKAEKLFF. In DNA form, the CDR3 reads TGTGCCAGCAGCCAAGATCCCCAGGGGAAAGCTGAAAAACTGTTTTTT. This sequence joins TRBV4-2 and TRBJ1-4; a weak D match, TRBD1 (6 bases). CDR1 and CDR2 from the germline V gene are LGHNA and YNFKEQ. Trimming took off 0 bases at V and 7 bases at J, with 15 bases between the two ends. The CDR3 is made up of 16 amino acids.

CDR3 bases: TGTGCCAGCAGCTTTAGGGTGGGGGGGAACACTGAAGCTTTCTTT. It codes for CASSFRVGGNTEAFF. The rearrangement joins TRBV7-2 to TRBJ1-1; tentative D call: TRBD1 (5 bases). Germline CDR1 reads SGHTA; CDR2 reads FQGNSA. This CDR3 region has 15 residues. V dropped 3 bases and J dropped 1 base, with 12 bases sitting between them.

V gene TRBV10-2 combines with J gene TRBJ2-7; 8 bases match TRBD2. The CDR3 is 13 residues long. Germline assignment: CDR1 WSHSY and CDR2 SAAADI. The junction had 6 bases not matched to a gene; V was cut back by 9 bases and J by 2 bases. The CDR3 here is CASKLAAPYEQYF. CDR3 coding DNA: TGCGCCAGTAAACTAGCGGCGCCCTACGAGCAGTACTTC.

The chain employs TRBV6-1 and TRBJ2-4, with D maybe TRBD2 (6 bases). V dropped 2 bases and J dropped 6 bases, with 11 bases sitting between them. The CDR3 contains 14 residues. Germline V gene sequence: CDR1 MNHNS, CDR2 SASEGT. The CDR3 DNA follows: TGTGCCAGCAGTGAACGGGGGAAGGGAAACATTCAGTACTTC. Its protein product is CASSERGKGNIQYF.